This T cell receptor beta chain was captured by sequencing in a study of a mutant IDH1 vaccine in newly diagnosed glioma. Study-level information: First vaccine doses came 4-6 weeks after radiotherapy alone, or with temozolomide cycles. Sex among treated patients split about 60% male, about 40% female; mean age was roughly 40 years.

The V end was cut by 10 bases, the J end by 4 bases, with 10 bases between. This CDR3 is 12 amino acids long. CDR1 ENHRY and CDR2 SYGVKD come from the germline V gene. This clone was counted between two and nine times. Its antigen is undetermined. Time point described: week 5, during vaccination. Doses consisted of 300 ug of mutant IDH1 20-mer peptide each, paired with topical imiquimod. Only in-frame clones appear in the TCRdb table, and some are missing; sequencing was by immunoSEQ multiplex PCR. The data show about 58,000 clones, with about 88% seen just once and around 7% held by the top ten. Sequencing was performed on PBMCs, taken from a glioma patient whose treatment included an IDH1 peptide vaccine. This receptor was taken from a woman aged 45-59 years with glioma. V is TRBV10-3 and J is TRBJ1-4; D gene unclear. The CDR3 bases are TGTGCCAGCGCGGGAGGTAATGAAAAACTGTTTTTT. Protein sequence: CASAGGNEKLFF.